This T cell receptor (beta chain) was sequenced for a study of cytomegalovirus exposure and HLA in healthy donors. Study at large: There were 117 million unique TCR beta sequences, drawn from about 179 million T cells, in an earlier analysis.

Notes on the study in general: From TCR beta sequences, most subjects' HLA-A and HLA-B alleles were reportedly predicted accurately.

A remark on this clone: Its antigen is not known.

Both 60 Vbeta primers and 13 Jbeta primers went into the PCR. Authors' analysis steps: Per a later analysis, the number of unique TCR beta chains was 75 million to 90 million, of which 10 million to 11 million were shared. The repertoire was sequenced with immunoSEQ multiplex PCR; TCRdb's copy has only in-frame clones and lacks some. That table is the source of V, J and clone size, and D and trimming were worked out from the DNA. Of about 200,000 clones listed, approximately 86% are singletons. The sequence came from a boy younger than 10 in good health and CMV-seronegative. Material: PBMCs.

The CDR3 here is CASSLRGDSLLAGELFF. DNA of the CDR3: TGTGCCAGCAGCCTACGAGGGGACAGTCTTTTGGCCGGGGAGCTGTTTTTT. The chain uses TRBV13 and TRBJ2-2; 7 nucleotides agree with TRBD1. The CDR3 totals 17 residues. CDR1 and CDR2 from the germline V gene are PRHDT and FYEKMQ (reference sequence). V dropped 5 bases and J dropped 6; count of bases not matched to a gene: 15.